This T cell receptor (beta chain) was identified in a study of CXCR3-negative and CXCR3-positive naive CD8 T cells. Overall study: Roughly 1.5 +/- 0.3 million TRB reads came from each library, giving about 130 million in total.

Note on this clonotype: Its matching antigen is unknown.

The CDR3 is 11 amino acids. Germline values: CDR1 SNHLY, CDR2 FYNNEI. UMI-tagged TRB cDNA libraries were built via 5' RACE. TCRdb reanalyzed the 5' RACE reads, giving one entry per CDR3 protein sequence and no DNA. The listing contains 5,700 or so distinct CDR3 sequences. Points from the study as a whole: In CXCR3-positive naive cells, the TRB CDR3s were more hydrophobic than in CXCR3-negative naive cells. Each naive subset displayed comparably high diversity, whereas memory CD8+ cells displayed much lower diversity.

The chain links TRBV2 to TRBJ2-7. Sequenced: naive CXCR3+ CD8+ T cells from blood. As to subset: CD45RO-CCR7+CD27+CD95- naive CD8+ T cells expressing CXCR3 (TNR3+). The sequence was obtained from a human donor in good health. Some clones in this sample may be carry-over from other donors' samples. CDR3 sequence: CASSGAYEQYF.